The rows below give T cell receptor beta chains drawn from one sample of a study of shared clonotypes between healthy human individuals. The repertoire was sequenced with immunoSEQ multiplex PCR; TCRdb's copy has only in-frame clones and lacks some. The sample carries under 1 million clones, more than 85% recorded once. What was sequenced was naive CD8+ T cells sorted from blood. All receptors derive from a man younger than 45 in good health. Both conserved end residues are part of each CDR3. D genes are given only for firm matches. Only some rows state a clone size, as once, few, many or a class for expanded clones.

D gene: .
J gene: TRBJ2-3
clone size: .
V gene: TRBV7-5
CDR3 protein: CVRSLAHCPLATYTDTQYF
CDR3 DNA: TGTGTCAGAAGCTTAGCCCACTGCCCACTAGCGACCTACACAGATACGCAGTATTTT

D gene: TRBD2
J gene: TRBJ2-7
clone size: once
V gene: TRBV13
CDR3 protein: CASSSPGTRLEQYF
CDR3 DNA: TGTGCCAGCAGCTCCCCTGGGACTAGGCTCGAGCAGTACTTC

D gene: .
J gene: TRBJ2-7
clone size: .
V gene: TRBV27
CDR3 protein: CASRPPSGTFYEQYF
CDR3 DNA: TGTGCCAGCAGGCCTCCCTCCGGGACCTTCTACGAGCAGTACTTC

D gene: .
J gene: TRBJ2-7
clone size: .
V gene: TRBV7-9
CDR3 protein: CASSLWGGEQYF
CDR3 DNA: TGTGCCAGCAGCTTATGGGGAGGAGAGCAGTACTTC

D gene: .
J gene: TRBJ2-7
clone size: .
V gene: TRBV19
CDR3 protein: CASSIASGYYEQYF
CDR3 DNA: TGTGCCAGTAGTATCGCATCAGGGTACTACGAGCAGTACTTC

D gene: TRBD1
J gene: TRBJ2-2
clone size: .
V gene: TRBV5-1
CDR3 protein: CASSATGTENTGELFF
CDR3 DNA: TGCGCCAGCAGCGCTACCGGGACAGAGAACACCGGGGAGCTGTTTTTT

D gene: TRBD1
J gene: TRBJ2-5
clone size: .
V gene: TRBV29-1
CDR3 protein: CSVEWTGGGETQYF
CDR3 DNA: TGCAGCGTTGAATGGACAGGGGGAGGAGAGACCCAGTACTTC

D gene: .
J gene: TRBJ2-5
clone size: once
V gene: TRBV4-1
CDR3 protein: CASSQHPSGGQRETQYF
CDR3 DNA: TGCGCCAGCAGCCAACACCCCAGTGGGGGGCAGAGGGAGACCCAGTACTTC

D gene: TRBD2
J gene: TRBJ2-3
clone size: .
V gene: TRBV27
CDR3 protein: CASSLKFGGSGDTQYF
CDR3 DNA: TGTGCCAGCAGTTTAAAGTTCGGCGGGAGTGGGGATACGCAGTATTTT

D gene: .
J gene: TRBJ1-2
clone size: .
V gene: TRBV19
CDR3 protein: CASKRTVEPGDYGYTF
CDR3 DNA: TGTGCCAGTAAGAGGACAGTCGAGCCCGGGGACTATGGCTACACCTTC

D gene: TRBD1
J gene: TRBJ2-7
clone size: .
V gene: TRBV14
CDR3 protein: CASSGGTGVGYEQYF
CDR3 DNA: TGTGCCAGCAGCGGCGGGACAGGGGTAGGCTACGAGCAGTACTTC

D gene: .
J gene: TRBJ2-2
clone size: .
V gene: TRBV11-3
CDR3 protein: CASSFWSISDPKTTGELFF
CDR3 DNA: TGTGCCAGCAGCTTTTGGTCAATATCGGACCCGAAGACCACCGGGGAGCTGTTTTTT

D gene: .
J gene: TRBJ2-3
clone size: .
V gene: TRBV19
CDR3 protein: CASTDRSTDTQYF
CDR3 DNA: TGTGCCAGTACGGACCGGAGCACAGATACGCAGTATTTT

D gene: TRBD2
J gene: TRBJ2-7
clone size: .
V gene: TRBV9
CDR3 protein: CASSPSGTSGGYEQYF
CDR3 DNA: TGTGCCAGCAGCCCCAGCGGGACTAGCGGGGGATACGAGCAGTACTTC

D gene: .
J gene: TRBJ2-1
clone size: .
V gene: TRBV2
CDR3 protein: CASSEWISLSDNEQFF
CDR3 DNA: TGTGCCAGCAGTGAATGGATTTCCCTATCCGACAATGAGCAGTTCTTC

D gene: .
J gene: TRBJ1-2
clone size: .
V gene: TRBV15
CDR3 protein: CATSRDLKGYGYTF
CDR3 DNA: TGTGCCACCAGCAGAGATCTAAAAGGCTATGGCTACACCTTC

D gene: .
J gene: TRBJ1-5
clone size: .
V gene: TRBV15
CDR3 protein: CATSRDIGQPQHF
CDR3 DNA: TGTGCCACCAGCAGAGATATTGGTCAGCCCCAGCATTTT

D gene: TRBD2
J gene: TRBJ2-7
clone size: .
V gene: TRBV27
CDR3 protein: CASSSRGLAGVLEQYF
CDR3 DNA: TGTGCCAGCAGTTCACGGGGACTAGCGGGAGTGCTCGAGCAGTACTTC

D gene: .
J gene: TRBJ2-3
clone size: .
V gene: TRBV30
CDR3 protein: CAWSPGAASTDTQYF
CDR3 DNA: TGTGCCTGGAGCCCCGGGGCAGCTAGCACAGATACGCAGTATTTT

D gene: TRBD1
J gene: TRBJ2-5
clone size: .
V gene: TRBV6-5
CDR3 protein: CASRRGQGELKTQYF
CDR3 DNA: TGTGCCAGCAGGAGGGGGCAGGGGGAGTTGAAGACCCAGTACTTC

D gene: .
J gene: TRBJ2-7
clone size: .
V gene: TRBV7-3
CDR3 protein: CASSLGGGGGYEQYF
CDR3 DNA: TGTGCCAGCAGCTTAGGTGGAGGGGGAGGGTACGAGCAGTACTTC

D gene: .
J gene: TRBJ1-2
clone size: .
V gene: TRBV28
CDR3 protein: CASSLQGTNYGYTF
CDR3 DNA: TGTGCCAGCAGTTTACAAGGCACTAACTATGGCTACACCTTC

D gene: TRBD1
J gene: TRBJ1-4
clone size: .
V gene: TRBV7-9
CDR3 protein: CASSGDSATNEKLFF
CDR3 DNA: TGTGCCAGCAGCGGGGACAGTGCAACTAATGAAAAACTGTTTTTT

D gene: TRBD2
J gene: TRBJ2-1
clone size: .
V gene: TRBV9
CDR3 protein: CASSVGTSGNHEQFF
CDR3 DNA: TGTGCCAGCAGCGTCGGGACTAGCGGGAACCATGAGCAGTTCTTC

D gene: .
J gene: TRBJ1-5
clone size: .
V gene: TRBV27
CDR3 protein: CAAGFSNQPQHF
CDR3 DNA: TGTGCCGCCGGCTTTAGCAATCAGCCCCAGCATTTT

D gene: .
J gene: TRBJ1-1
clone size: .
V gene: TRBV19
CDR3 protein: CASSWNGAGNTEAFF
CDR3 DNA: TGTGCCAGTAGTTGGAATGGGGCCGGTAACACTGAAGCTTTCTTT

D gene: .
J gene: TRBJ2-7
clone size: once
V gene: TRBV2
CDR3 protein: CARRSQGPEPYEQYF
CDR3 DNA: TGTGCCAGACGAAGCCAGGGTCCCGAACCCTACGAGCAGTACTTC

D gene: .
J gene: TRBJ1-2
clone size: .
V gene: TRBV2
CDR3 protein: CASKTGGYTF
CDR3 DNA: TGTGCCAGCAAGACTGGTGGCTACACCTTC

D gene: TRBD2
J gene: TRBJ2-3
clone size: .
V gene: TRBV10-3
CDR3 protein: CAISESTSGTDTQYF
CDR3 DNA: TGTGCCATCAGTGAGTCGACTAGCGGCACAGATACGCAGTATTTT

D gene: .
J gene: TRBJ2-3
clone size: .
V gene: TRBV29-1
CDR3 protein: CSVEGRADTQYF
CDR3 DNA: TGCAGCGTTGAAGGGAGGGCAGATACGCAGTATTTT

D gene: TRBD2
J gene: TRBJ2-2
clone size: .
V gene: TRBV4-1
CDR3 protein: CASSLSASGMNTGELFF
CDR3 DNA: TGCGCCAGCAGCCTTAGTGCTAGCGGGATGAACACCGGGGAGCTGTTTTTT

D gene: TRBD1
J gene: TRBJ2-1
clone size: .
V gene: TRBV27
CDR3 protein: CASSWTGEVHEQFF
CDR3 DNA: TGTGCCAGCAGTTGGACAGGGGAGGTTCATGAGCAGTTCTTC

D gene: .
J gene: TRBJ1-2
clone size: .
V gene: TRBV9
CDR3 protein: CASSVARTEANYGYTF
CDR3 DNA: TGTGCCAGCAGCGTAGCCAGGACCGAAGCTAACTATGGCTACACCTTC

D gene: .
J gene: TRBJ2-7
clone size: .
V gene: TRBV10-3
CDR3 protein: CAISESIVPEQYF
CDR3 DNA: TGTGCCATCAGTGAGTCAATAGTTCCCGAGCAGTACTTC

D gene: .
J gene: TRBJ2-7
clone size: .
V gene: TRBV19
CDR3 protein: CASSGRGRFYEQYF
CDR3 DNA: TGTGCCAGTAGTGGGCGCGGTCGTTTCTACGAGCAGTACTTC

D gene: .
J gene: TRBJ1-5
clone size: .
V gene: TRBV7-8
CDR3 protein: CASSSGVTGSQPQHF
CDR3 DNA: TGTGCCAGCAGCTCAGGGGTCACAGGGTCCCAGCCCCAGCATTTT

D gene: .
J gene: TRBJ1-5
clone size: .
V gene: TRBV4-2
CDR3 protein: CASSQDLRVNNQPQHF
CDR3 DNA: TGTGCCAGCAGCCAAGATCTTCGGGTCAACAATCAGCCCCAGCATTTT

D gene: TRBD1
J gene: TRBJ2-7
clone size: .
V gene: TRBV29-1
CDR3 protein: CSVLGQGTAYEQYF
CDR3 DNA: TGCAGCGTTCTGGGACAGGGGACAGCCTACGAGCAGTACTTC

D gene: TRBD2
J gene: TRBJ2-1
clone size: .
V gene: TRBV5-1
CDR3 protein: CASSLAVASGRAVNEQFF
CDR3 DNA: TGCGCCAGCAGCTTGGCGGTTGCTAGCGGGAGGGCAGTCAATGAGCAGTTCTTC

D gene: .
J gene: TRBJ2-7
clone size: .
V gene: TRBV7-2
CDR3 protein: CASSPLEWQGGEQYF
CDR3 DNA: TGTGCCAGCAGCCCCCTAGAGTGGCAGGGAGGCGAGCAGTACTTC

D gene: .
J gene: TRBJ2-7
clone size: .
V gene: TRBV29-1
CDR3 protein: CSVGVSEQYF
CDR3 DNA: TGCAGCGTTGGTGTGTCCGAGCAGTACTTC

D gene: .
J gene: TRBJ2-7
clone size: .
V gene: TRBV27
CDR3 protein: CASRPESSYEQYF
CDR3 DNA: TGTGCCAGCAGACCCGAGAGTTCCTACGAGCAGTACTTC

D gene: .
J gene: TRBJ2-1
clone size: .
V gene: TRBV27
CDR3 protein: CASSLSSGAEQFF
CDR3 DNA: TGTGCCAGCAGTTTATCGTCCGGGGCTGAGCAGTTCTTC

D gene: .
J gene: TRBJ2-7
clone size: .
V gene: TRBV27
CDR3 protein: CASSSLSSGAPRPYEQYF
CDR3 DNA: TGTGCCAGCAGTTCCCTCTCGAGTGGGGCGCCTCGACCCTACGAGCAGTACTTC

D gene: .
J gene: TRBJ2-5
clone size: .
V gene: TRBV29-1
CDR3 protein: CSTANPGWGETQYF
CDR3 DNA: TGCTCTACTGCCAACCCGGGGTGGGGGGAGACCCAGTACTTC

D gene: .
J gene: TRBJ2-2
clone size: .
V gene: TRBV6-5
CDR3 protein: CASRWTGELFF
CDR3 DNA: TGTGCCAGCAGGTGGACCGGGGAGCTGTTTTTT

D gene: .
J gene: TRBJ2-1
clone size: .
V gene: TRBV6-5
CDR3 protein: CASSKGPDEQFF
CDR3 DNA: TGTGCCAGCAGTAAAGGACCGGACGAGCAGTTCTTC

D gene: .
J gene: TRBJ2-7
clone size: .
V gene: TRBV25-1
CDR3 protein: CASSVNTATYEQYF
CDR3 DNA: TGTGCCAGCAGTGTTAACACGGCCACCTACGAGCAGTACTTC

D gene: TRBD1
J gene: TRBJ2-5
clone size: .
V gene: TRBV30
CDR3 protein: CAWDRGEETQYF
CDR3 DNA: TGTGCCTGGGACAGGGGAGAAGAGACCCAGTACTTC

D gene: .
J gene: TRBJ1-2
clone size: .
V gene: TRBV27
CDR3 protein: CASSFSATEYGYTF
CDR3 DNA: TGTGCCAGCAGTTTTTCCGCTACTGAATATGGCTACACCTTC

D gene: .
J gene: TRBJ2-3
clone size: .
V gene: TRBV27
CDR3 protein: CASGNTQYF
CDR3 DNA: TGTGCCAGCGGGAATACGCAGTATTTT

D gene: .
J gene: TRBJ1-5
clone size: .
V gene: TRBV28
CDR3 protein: CASSPFGSNQPQHF
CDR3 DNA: TGTGCCAGCAGTCCATTTGGTAGCAATCAGCCCCAGCATTTT

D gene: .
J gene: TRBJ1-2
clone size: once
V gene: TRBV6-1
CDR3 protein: CASKVGYGYTF
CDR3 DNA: TGTGCCAGCAAGGTGGGATATGGCTACACCTTC